These 32 T cell receptor beta chains came from one sample sequenced in a study of OX40 agonist ivuxolimab in advanced cancers. Using immunoSEQ multiplex PCR, the repertoire was profiled, and TCRdb retains in-frame clones only, with some absent. The table has 53,000 or so clones, 84% seen once; the top ten hold 0.6% to 0.8%. Sample: CD4+ or CD8+ T cells sorted from blood, taken in a trial of the OX40 agonist ivuxolimab. These receptors originate from an adult with an advanced solid tumor such as melanoma, head and neck, liver or kidney cancer.

V usage is TRBV6-6 and J usage is TRBJ2-7; D is possibly TRBD1 or TRBD2 (7 bases each). The V end was cut by 10 bases, the J end by 0 bases, with 13 bases between. The germline V gene encodes CDR1 MNHNY and CDR2 SVGAGI (reference sequence). The CDR3 has 13 residues. The CDR3 reads CAISGTASYEQYF. CDR3 in DNA: TGTGCCATCAGCGGGACAGCCTCCTACGAGCAGTACTTC.

The chain has TRBV11-2 and TRBJ2-1; 7 bases match TRBD2. The length of the CDR3 is 14 residues. Germline-derived CDR1 and CDR2 are SGHAT and FQNNGV. J gave up 8 bases and V 3 bases, and 7 bases lay outside the gene matches. The CDR3 DNA reads TGTGCCAGCAGCTTTAGTTCCAGCGGGGATGAGCAGTTCTTC. Protein product: CASSFSSSGDEQFF. The whole variable domain, filled in from reference TRBV11-2 and TRBJ2-1, reads EAGVAQSPRYKIIEKRQSVAFWCNPISGHATLYWYQQILGQGPKLLIQFQNNGVVDDSQLPKDRFSAERLKGVDSTLKIQPAKLEDSAVYLCASSFSSSGDEQFFGPGTRLTVL.

The sample holds one count of this clone. The chain combines TRBV5-1 with TRBJ2-1; 7 bases are shared with TRBD1. J gave up 10 bases and V 4 bases, and 2 bases lay outside the gene matches. This CDR3 region has 11 residues. Germline assignment: CDR1 SGHRS and CDR2 YFSETQ. CDR3 protein: CASSQDREQFF. The CDR3 DNA is TGCGCCAGCAGCCAGGACAGGGAGCAGTTCTTC.

The chain uses TRBV11-1 and TRBJ1-6; 7 nucleotides match TRBD1. This CDR3 has 15 residues. V lost 2 bases, J lost 5 bases, and 3 bases stayed unmatched. Germline CDR1 reads SGHAT; CDR2 reads FQDESV (reference sequence). The CDR3 loop reads CASSLQGTDNSPLHF. The CDR3 DNA sequence: TGTGCCAGCAGCTTACAAGGGACAGATAATTCACCCCTCCACTTT.

The rearrangement links TRBV5-1 to TRBJ2-2, with a possible D match to TRBD1 (6 bases). The CDR3 spans 14 residues. Germline values: CDR1 SGHRS, CDR2 YFSETQ. Trimming stripped 4 bases from V and 4 bases from J, with 11 bases between. CDR3 region: CASSNTGFTGELFF. CDR3 nucleotide sequence: TGCGCCAGCAGCAATACAGGGTTCACCGGGGAGCTGTTTTTT.

The chain recombines TRBV5-6 with TRBJ2-5; D unresolved. The CDR3 runs 13 residues. Deletions cut 0 bases from V and 4 bases from J, with 7 bases between. CDR1 is SGHDT, CDR2 YYEEEE, per germline. CDR3 sequence reads: CASSLVGSETQYF. CDR3 coding DNA: TGTGCCAGCAGCTTGGTCGGGTCAGAGACCCAGTACTTC.

V usage is TRBV6-5 and J usage is TRBJ1-6; D is possibly TRBD1 (5 bases). The CDR3 sequence is 14 residues long. Trimming took 6 bases from V and 2 from J, leaving 8 bases between them. Germline values: CDR1 MNHEY, CDR2 SVGAGI. The CDR3 sequence is CASRRTPYNSPLHF. As DNA, the CDR3 is TGTGCCAGCAGACGGACACCCTATAATTCACCCCTCCACTTT.

The genes are TRBV2 and TRBJ1-4; no clear D. This CDR3 has 15 residues. The V gene lost 7 bases and the J gene lost 0 bases, with 12 bases spanning the gap. Germline V gives CDR1 SNHLY, CDR2 FYNNEI. CDR3 amino acids: CASKQTDSTNEKLFF. CDR3 bases: TGTGCCAGCAAACAGACGGACTCAACTAATGAAAAACTGTTTTTT.

The rearrangement links TRBV20-1 to TRBJ2-3; D is undetermined. CDR3 length: 11 residues. Per the germline V gene, CDR1 is DFQATT and CDR2 is SNEGSKA (reference sequence). This CDR3 is CSPTSTDTQYF. In DNA form, the CDR3 reads TGCAGCCCGACTAGCACAGATACGCAGTATTTT.

The rearrangement links TRBV7-6 to TRBJ2-7; the match to TRBD1 covers 11 bases. The CDR3 consists of 14 residues. Germline values: CDR1 SGHVS, CDR2 FNYEAQ. The junction had 7 bases not matched to a gene; V was cut back by 5 bases and J by 7 bases. The CDR3 protein is CASSVRDRGEEQYF. The CDR3 DNA follows: TGTGCCAGCAGCGTCCGGGACAGGGGGGAAGAGCAGTACTTC.

The chain is built from TRBV9 and TRBJ1-4; D is perhaps TRBD1 (5 bases). The CDR3 extends over 15 amino acids. Germline V gene data show CDR1 as SGDLS and CDR2 as YYNGEE. Deletions cut 3 bases from V and 3 bases from J, with 12 bases between. Here the CDR3 DNA reads TGTGCCAGCAGCGCCAGACAGTCGGCTAATGAAAAACTGTTTTTT. Encoded protein: CASSARQSANEKLFF. The complete variable domain, with remaining parts taken from reference TRBV9 and TRBJ1-4, reads DSGVTQTPKHLITATGQRVTLRCSPRSGDLSVYWYQQSLDQGLQFLIQYYNGEERAKGNILERFSAQQFPDLHSELNLSSLELGDSALYFCASSARQSANEKLFFGSGTQLSVL.

This clone was picked up one time. V and J are TRBV6-1 and TRBJ2-7; D is uncertain. V dropped 3 bases and J dropped 0 bases, with 9 bases sitting between them. Germline V gives CDR1 MNHNS, CDR2 SASEGT. The CDR3 extends over 14 amino acids. In DNA, the CDR3 is TGTGCCAGCAGTGATTCCGGGTCCTCCTACGAGCAGTACTTC. Translated, it gives CASSDSGSSYEQYF.

This clone was seen a handful of times. The J gene is TRBJ1-1, the V gene TRBV30; no definite D call. With 2 bases removed from V and 2 bases from J, the gap between germline ends came to 6 bases. The germline CDR1 and CDR2 sequences are GTSNPN and SVGIG (reference sequence). The CDR3 is 12 amino acids. CDR3 residues: CAWSWVNTEAFF. As DNA, the CDR3 is TGTGCCTGGAGTTGGGTAAACACTGAAGCTTTCTTT.

The chain links TRBV5-6 to TRBJ1-2; D ambiguous. The CDR3 has 15 residues. CDR1 is SGHDT and CDR2 is YYEEEE in the germline V gene. Trimming shortened V by 4 bases and J by 2 bases, and 15 bases separated the two germline ends. The CDR3 nucleotides are TGTGCCAGCAGCACTGCCCGGGCCGGAAACTATGGCTACACCTTC. Translated, it gives CASSTARAGNYGYTF.

V is TRBV6-5 and J is TRBJ2-7; weak D call: TRBD1 (7 bases). The CDR3 is 12 residues long. Germline values: CDR1 MNHEY, CDR2 SVGAGI. V lost 7 bases to trimming and J lost 3 bases, with 10 bases between them. The CDR3 nucleotides are TGTGCCAGCAAGCAGGGGGGCTACGAGCAGTACTTC. Translation: CASKQGGYEQYF.

The V gene is TRBV5-4, the J gene TRBJ1-2; 8 nucleotides line up with TRBD1. The CDR3 covers 15 residues. The V gene end was trimmed by 4 bases and the J gene end by 6 bases; junction bases not matched to a gene: 11. Germline V gives CDR1 SGHNT, CDR2 YYREEE (reference sequence). CDR3 sequence: CASSPLDREGDGYTF. Written as DNA, the CDR3 is TGTGCCAGCAGCCCCCTGGACAGGGAGGGGGATGGCTACACCTTC.

The chain couples TRBV18 to TRBJ2-1; D possibly corresponds to TRBD1 (5 bases). V was cut by 6 bases and J by 6 bases, with 18 bases left in between. The CDR3 consists of 15 residues. The germline V gene encodes CDR1 KGHSH and CDR2 LQKENI. The CDR3 loop reads CASSPGSRGINEQFF. As DNA, the CDR3 is TGTGCCAGCTCCCCTGGTAGTAGGGGAATCAATGAGCAGTTCTTC.

The chain employs TRBV6-1 and TRBJ2-1, with a weak D call TRBD2 (6 bases). The V gene's germline CDR1 is MNHNS and CDR2 SASEGT. V dropped 1 base and J dropped 9 bases, with 10 bases sitting between them. The CDR3 loop spans 13 amino acids. The DNA for the CDR3 is TGTGCCAGCAGTGAAGTGGGAGCGGGTGAGCAGTTCTTC. Translating it yields CASSEVGAGEQFF.

This clone turned up a few times. DNA for the CDR3: TGTGCCAGCAGTTTTGCCCACGGAACGTATGGCTACACCTTC. Protein: CASSFAHGTYGYTF. The J gene is TRBJ1-2, the V gene TRBV28; no clear D gene. The CDR3 spans 14 residues. The germline gives CDR1 MDHEN, CDR2 SYDVKM. Between the trimmed V and J ends, which lost 3 bases and 5 bases, there was a span of 13 bases.

This sequence joins TRBV7-6 and TRBJ1-1; D gene ambiguous. The V end was cut by 5 bases, the J end by 0 bases, with 7 bases between. This CDR3 region has 13 residues. Germline values: CDR1 SGHVS, CDR2 FNYEAQ. CDR3 sequence (DNA): TGTGCCAGCAGCCTACGCTTGAACACTGAAGCTTTCTTT. This encodes CASSLRLNTEAFF.

CDR3 region: CASSFSGLAGYTDTQYF. The CDR3 bases are TGTGCCAGCAGCTTTTCGGGACTAGCGGGTTACACAGATACGCAGTATTTT. The chain joins TRBV7-8 to TRBJ2-3; 12 bases agree with TRBD2. The trim removed 3 bases at V and 2 bases at J, leaving 6 bases unmatched. Germline assignment: CDR1 SGHVS and CDR2 FQNEAQ. This CDR3 spans 17 amino acids.

J is TRBJ2-3 and V is TRBV7-9, with a weak D call TRBD1 (5 bases). In germline, CDR1 is SEHNR, CDR2 FQNEAQ (reference sequence). The CDR3 loop spans 14 amino acids. Trimming removed 9 bases from V and 4 bases from J, with 17 bases in between. CDR3 DNA: TGTGCCAGTTCAACAGAGTGGGGCCCAGATACGCAGTATTTT. Residues: CASSTEWGPDTQYF.

V usage is TRBV28 and J usage is TRBJ2-3; 12 bases match TRBD2. In germline, CDR1 is MDHEN, CDR2 SYDVKM. V was pared by 6 bases and J by 5 bases, with 6 bases of the junction left unmatched. CDR3 size: 15 residues. CDR3 DNA sequence: TGTGCCAGCAGGATACTAGCGGGGGGTAAAGATACGCAGTATTTT. Translating it yields CASRILAGGKDTQYF.

The genes are TRBV5-4 and TRBJ2-2; the D gene could be TRBD1 or TRBD2 (5 bases each). Germline V gives CDR1 SGHNT, CDR2 YYREEE (reference sequence). This CDR3 is built from 13 residues. The V and J ends lost 7 bases and 5 bases respectively, with 12 bases between them. The CDR3 here is CASGVGGTGELFF. CDR3 nucleotides: TGTGCCAGCGGCGTTGGGGGTACCGGGGAGCTGTTTTTT.

This clone was recorded only once. The chain combines TRBV5-1 with TRBJ2-7; the match to TRBD1 covers 12 bases. The CDR3 is 14 residues long. V lost 3 bases and J lost 5; bases outside the gene matches: 3. The germline V gene has CDR1 SGHRS and CDR2 YFSETQ. DNA for the CDR3: TGCGCCAGCAGCTGGGGGACAGGGGGCAACGAGCAGTACTTC. Protein sequence: CASSWGTGGNEQYF.

The chain uses TRBV19 and TRBJ1-2; the D is unclear. Germline CDR1 LNHDA, CDR2 SQIVND (reference sequence). This CDR3 has 14 amino acids. The V and J ends lost 4 bases and 9 bases respectively, with 18 bases between them. The CDR3 protein is CASSTLVQGSSYTF. CDR3 DNA sequence: TGTGCCAGTAGTACTCTCGTACAAGGAAGCAGCTACACCTTC.

The chain combines TRBV28 with TRBJ1-3, with D maybe TRBD1 (5 bases). The CDR3 totals 16 residues. Germline V gene lookup returns CDR1 MDHEN and CDR2 SYDVKM. V was clipped by 7 bases and J by 3 bases, with 19 bases between them. For the CDR3, the DNA is TGTGCCAGCACCTCGTCCCCTAGGGGTGTTGGAAACACCATATATTTT. It is translated as CASTSSPRGVGNTIYF.

This rearrangement joins TRBV5-5 to TRBJ1-2; 7 bases are shared with TRBD1. CDR1 is SGHKS and CDR2 is YYEKEE in the germline V gene (reference sequence). The CDR3 is 16 residues long. V shed 3 bases, J shed 4 bases, and the junction held 12 bases outside the gene matches. The CDR3 loop is CASSYNLRQGGYGYTF. In DNA form, the CDR3 reads TGTGCCAGCAGCTACAACTTACGACAGGGAGGCTATGGCTACACCTTC. The full variable domain, with the rest looked up from reference TRBV5-5 and TRBJ1-2, is DAGVTQSPTHLIKTRGQQVTLRCSPISGHKSVSWYQQVLGQGPQFIFQYYEKEERGRGNFPDRFSARQFPNYSSELNVNALLLGDSALYLCASSYNLRQGGYGYTFGSGTRLTVV.

The rearrangement links TRBV2 to TRBJ1-1; D is ambiguous. The germline gives CDR1 SNHLY, CDR2 FYNNEI. The CDR3 spans 13 residues. V lost 5 bases and J lost 5, with 12 bases in between. The CDR3 reads CASSIDSKTEAFF. The CDR3 DNA reads as TGTGCCAGCAGTATCGATAGTAAGACTGAAGCTTTCTTT.

V gene TRBV30 combines with J gene TRBJ2-7; the D gene could be TRBD1 or TRBD2 (5 bases each). Trimming shortened V by 7 bases and J by 6 bases, and 16 bases separated the two germline ends. The germline gives CDR1 GTSNPN, CDR2 SVGIG (reference sequence). The CDR3 length is 12 residues. For the CDR3, the DNA is TGTGCCTTAAGAACCCAGGGACGCGAGCAGTACTTC. Protein sequence: CALRTQGREQYF. Complete variable domain (other parts from reference TRBV30 and TRBJ2-7): SQTIHQWPATLVQPVGSPLSLECTVEGTSNPNLYWYRQAAGRGLQLLFYSVGIGQISSEVPQNLSASRPQDRQFILSSKKLLLSDSGFYLCALRTQGREQYFGPGTRLTVT.

V gene TRBV19 combines with J gene TRBJ1-1, with TRBD1 matching over 7 bases. Trimming cost V 6 bases and J 4 bases; bases outside gene matches: 8. The CDR3 covers 14 residues. The germline V gene has CDR1 LNHDA and CDR2 SQIVND (reference sequence). CDR3 in amino acids: CASREGAPSTEAFF. The DNA of the CDR3 is TGTGCCAGTAGAGAGGGGGCTCCCAGCACTGAAGCTTTCTTT.

The gene calls are TRBV6-4 and TRBJ2-3; weak D call: TRBD2 (5 bases). The CDR3 extends over 14 amino acids. V was trimmed by 3 bases and J by 4 bases, leaving 11 bases between them. Germline V gene lookup returns CDR1 MRHNA and CDR2 SNTAGT. CDR3 bases: TGTGCCAGCAGTGAAACACTAGTTTCAGATACGCAGTATTTT. Its translation: CASSETLVSDTQYF.